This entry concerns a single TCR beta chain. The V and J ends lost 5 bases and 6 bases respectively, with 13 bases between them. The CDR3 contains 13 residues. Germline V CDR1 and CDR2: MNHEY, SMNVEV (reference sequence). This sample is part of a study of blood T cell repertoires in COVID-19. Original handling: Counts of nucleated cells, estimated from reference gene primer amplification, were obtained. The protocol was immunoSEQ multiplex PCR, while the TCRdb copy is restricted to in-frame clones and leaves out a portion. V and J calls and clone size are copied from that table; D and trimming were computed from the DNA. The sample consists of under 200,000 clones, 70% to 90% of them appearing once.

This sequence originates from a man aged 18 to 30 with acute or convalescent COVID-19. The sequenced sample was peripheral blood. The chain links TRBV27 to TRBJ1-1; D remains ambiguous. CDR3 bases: TGTGCCAGCAGTCACGGGAACCGCCCTGAAGCTTTCTTT. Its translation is CASSHGNRPEAFF.